The source of this T cell receptor beta chain is a study of cytomegalovirus exposure and HLA in healthy donors. CDR1 MNHEY and CDR2 SMNVEV come from the germline V gene (reference sequence). V dropped 9 bases and J dropped 9 bases, with 17 bases sitting between them. This CDR3 has 13 amino acids. PCR was performed using 60 Vbeta and 13 Jbeta primers. Only in-frame clones appear in the TCRdb table, and some are missing; sequencing was by immunoSEQ multiplex PCR. The sample includes about 76,000 clones, roughly 85% of them seen just once. The origin of this receptor is a man aged 25-45 years in good health and CMV-seronegative. This chain uses TRBV27 with TRBJ2-2; possibly TRBD2 for D (7 bases). The specimen was PBMCs. CDR3 loop: CASGGAGERELFF. CDR3 in DNA: TGTGCCAGTGGGGGGGCGGGAGAGAGGGAGCTGTTTTTT.